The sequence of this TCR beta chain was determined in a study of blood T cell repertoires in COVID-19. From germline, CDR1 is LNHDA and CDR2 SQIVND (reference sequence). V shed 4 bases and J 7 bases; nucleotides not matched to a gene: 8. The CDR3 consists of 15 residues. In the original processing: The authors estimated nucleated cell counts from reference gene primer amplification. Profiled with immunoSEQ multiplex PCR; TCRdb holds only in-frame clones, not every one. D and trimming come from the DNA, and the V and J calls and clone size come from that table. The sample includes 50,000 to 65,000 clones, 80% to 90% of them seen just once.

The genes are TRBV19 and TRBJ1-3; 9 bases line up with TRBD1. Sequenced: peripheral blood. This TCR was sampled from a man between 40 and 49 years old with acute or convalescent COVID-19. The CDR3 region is CASSTSGTGLNTIYF. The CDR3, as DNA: TGTGCCAGTAGTACCTCCGGGACAGGGCTGAACACCATATATTTT.